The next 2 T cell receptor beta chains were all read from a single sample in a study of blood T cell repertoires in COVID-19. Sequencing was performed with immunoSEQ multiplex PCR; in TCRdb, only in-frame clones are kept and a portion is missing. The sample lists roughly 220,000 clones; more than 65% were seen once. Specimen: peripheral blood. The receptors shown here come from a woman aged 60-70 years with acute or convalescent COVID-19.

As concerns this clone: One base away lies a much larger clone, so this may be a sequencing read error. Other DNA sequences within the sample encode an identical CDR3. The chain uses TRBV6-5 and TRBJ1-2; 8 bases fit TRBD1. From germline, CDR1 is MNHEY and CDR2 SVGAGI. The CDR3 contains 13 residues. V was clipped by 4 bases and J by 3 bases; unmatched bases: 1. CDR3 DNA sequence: TGTGCCAGCAGTTTGACAGGGGACTATGGCTACACCTTC. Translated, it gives CASSLTGDYGYTF.

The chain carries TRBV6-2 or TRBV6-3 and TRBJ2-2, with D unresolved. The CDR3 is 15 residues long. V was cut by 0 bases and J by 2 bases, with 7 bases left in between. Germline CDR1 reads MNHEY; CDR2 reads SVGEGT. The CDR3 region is CASSYSATNTGELFF. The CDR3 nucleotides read TGTGCCAGCAGTTACTCGGCAACAAACACCGGGGAGCTGTTTTTT.